The 25 T cell receptor beta chains listed next were all sequenced from one sample in a study of vaccination and CD4 T cells after COVID-19. Treatment in this sample: roughly 10-day PBMC culture with coronavirus spike peptide pools or control peptides (ViraFEST assay). The study sequenced cultured CD4+ T cell DNA using the Oncomine TCR Beta short-read assay. TCRdb fed the PCR reads into MiXCR, producing one record per CDR3 protein. The table lists 8,500 to 10,000 distinct CDR3 sequences, more than 20% of them singletons. Which antigens these TCRs recognize remains unknown. The sequenced sample consisted of cultured CD4+ T cells from blood. These receptors were obtained from a human donor with COVID-19.

This clonotype has only a few counts. The gene calls are TRBV23-1 and TRBJ2-7; 7 bases are shared with TRBD1. TRBV23-1 belongs to the ORF category, with a function that is uncertain. This CDR3 contains 15 residues. The trim removed 0 bases at V and 6 bases at J, leaving 8 bases unmatched. The CDR3 coding sequence is TGCGCCAGCAGTCAATCGTTCCGGGCAGGGGGCGAGCAGTACTTC. Translating gives CASSQSFRAGGEQYF.

By share of the sample, this clonotype is medium-sized (0.01 to 0.1%). The V gene is TRBV15, the J gene TRBJ2-3, with D uncertain. Trimming left V 0 bases short and J 4 bases short, with 5 bases between. The CDR3 is 13 residues long. The germline CDR1 and CDR2 sequences are LNHNV and YYDKDF (reference sequence). CDR3 DNA sequence: TGTGCCACCAGCAGAGATCTTCCAGATACGCAGTATTTT. It translates to CATSRDLPDTQYF. Drawing the rest from reference TRBV15 and TRBJ2-3, the complete variable domain is DAMVIQNPRYQVTQFGKPVTLSCSQTLNHNVMYWYQQKSSQAPKLLFHYYDKDFNNEADTPDNFQSRRPNTSFCFLDIRSPGLGDTAMYLCATSRDLPDTQYFGPGTRLTVL.

This clonotype turned up a few times. In DNA, the CDR3 is TGTGCCAGCACGCGGACAGGGCGATACGAGCAGTACTTC. Protein product: CASTRTGRYEQYF. The rearrangement uses TRBV25-1 and TRBJ2-7; 8 bases match TRBD1. Trimming removed 7 bases from V and 4 bases from J; junction bases left unmatched: 6. In germline, CDR1 is MGHDK, CDR2 SYGVNS. CDR3 length: 13 amino acids.

This clonotype was observed a few times. The chain uses TRBV19 and TRBJ2-7; 7 bases map to TRBD1. The CDR3 is 13 residues long. Unmatched junction bases numbered 6, after V lost 6 bases and J lost 4 bases. CDR1 is LNHDA, CDR2 SQIVND, per germline (reference sequence). This CDR3 is CASSRQGWYEQYF. The CDR3 bases are TGTGCCAGTAGCCGACAGGGATGGTACGAGCAGTACTTC.

The chain is built from TRBV5-6 and TRBJ1-3; 8 bases agree with TRBD1. This CDR3 is built from 17 residues. J gave up 3 bases and V 1 base, and 9 bases lay outside the gene matches. From germline, CDR1 is SGHDT and CDR2 YYEEEE. CDR3 residues: CASSLTPGTGFGNTIYF. DNA of the CDR3: TGTGCCAGCAGCTTGACTCCCGGGACAGGATTTGGAAACACCATATATTTT.

The table lists this clonotype with a few counts. The J gene is TRBJ2-1, the V gene TRBV6-1; 14 bases align to TRBD2. The CDR3 covers 14 residues. J lost 9 bases, V lost 6 bases, and 4 bases had no gene match. Germline V gene data show CDR1 as MNHNS and CDR2 as SASEGT. The CDR3 region has the DNA TGTGCCAGCAGCGGACTAGCGGGGGGTCTTGAGCAGTTCTTC. It yields the protein CASSGLAGGLEQFF.

This sequence joins TRBV19 and TRBJ2-3, with 9 bases matching TRBD1. The J segment lost 0 bases and the V segment lost 4 bases, leaving 8 bases of the junction unmatched. The CDR3 has 17 residues. CDR1 and CDR2 (germline): LNHDA, SQIVND (reference sequence). CDR3 amino acids: CASSRGGGQGSTDTQYF. CDR3 nucleotide sequence: TGTGCCAGTAGTAGGGGAGGAGGACAGGGGAGCACAGATACGCAGTATTTT.

The V and J genes are TRBV11-2 and TRBJ2-2, with TRBD2 as a possible D gene (6 bases). The CDR3 has 16 amino acids. Trimming removed 1 base at V and 2 bases at J, with 11 bases between. Germline V gene sequence: CDR1 SGHAT, CDR2 FQNNGV. The CDR3 loop reads CASSLVRGVNTGELFF. CDR3 nucleotides: TGTGCCAGCAGCTTAGTGCGGGGAGTCAACACCGGGGAGCTGTTTTTT.

Notes on this clonotype: A read error may account for a junction end that differs from germline. The V call is TRBV7-7, the J call TRBJ2-5; TRBD1 agrees at 9 bases. Looked up from germline, CDR1 is SSHAT and CDR2 is FNYEAQ (reference sequence). CDR3 size: 16 residues. The CDR3 spells CASSLTGTGFQETQYF. CDR3 nucleotides: TGTGCTAGCAGCTTGACCGGGACAGGGTTTCAGGAGACCCAGTACTTC.

This clonotype was seen a few times. The chain joins TRBV6-1 to TRBJ1-2; 8 bases are shared with TRBD1. After removal of 7 bases from V and 2 bases from J, the junction contained 6 bases not matched to a gene. The CDR3 is made up of 14 amino acids. CDR1 is MNHNS and CDR2 is SASEGT in the germline V gene. The CDR3 reads CASKLTGANYGYTF. CDR3 bases: TGTGCCAGCAAATTGACAGGGGCCAACTATGGCTACACCTTC.

The gene calls are TRBV20-1 and TRBJ2-3, with D uncertain. Germline-derived CDR1 and CDR2 are DFQATT and SNEGSKA (reference sequence). Trimming pared 3 bases from V and 1 base from J, leaving 5 bases between. The CDR3 is made up of 12 amino acids. This CDR3 is CSASTGTDTQYF. Here the CDR3 DNA reads TGCAGTGCTAGCACCGGCACAGATACGCAGTATTTT.

This clonotype was counted a few times. The rearrangement joins TRBV6-5 to TRBJ2-3; 9 positions agree with TRBD2. Germline-derived CDR1 and CDR2 are MNHEY and SVGAGI. V lost 4 bases and J lost 2; bases outside the gene matches: 4. The CDR3 consists of 15 residues. The CDR3 bases are TGTGCCAGCAGTTCCGAGCGGGGGGTCACAGATACGCAGTATTTT. Translating gives CASSSERGVTDTQYF.

The rearrangement links TRBV19 to TRBJ2-5; no reliable D call. The CDR3 contains 13 residues. The germline V and J ends were trimmed by 3 bases and 1 base, with 6 bases remaining between them. CDR1 and CDR2 (germline): LNHDA, SQIVND (reference sequence). The DNA of the CDR3 is TGTGCCAGTAGTATGAAGGTCCAAGAGACCCAGTACTTC. It yields the protein CASSMKVQETQYF. The full variable domain, with the rest looked up from reference TRBV19 and TRBJ2-5, is DGGITQSPKYLFRKEGQNVTLSCEQNLNHDAMYWYRQDPGQGLRLIYYSQIVNDFQKGDIAEGYSVSREKKESFPLTVTSAQKNPTAFYLCASSMKVQETQYFGPGTRLLVL.

The chain uses TRBV12-3 or TRBV12-4 and TRBJ2-7; D perhaps matches TRBD2 (6 bases). V dropped 5 bases and J dropped 1 base, with 21 bases sitting between them. The CDR3 spans 17 residues. The CDR3 nucleotides read TGTGCCAGCAGTATTAGTGGCGGGACGGGTTGGTCCTACGAGCAGTACTTC. Its translation is CASSISGGTGWSYEQYF.

This clonotype turned up a few times. The J gene is TRBJ2-1, the V gene TRBV10-1, with D possibly being TRBD1 (6 bases). With 6 bases removed from V and 11 bases from J, the gap between germline ends came to 17 bases. CDR3 size: 13 residues. The germline gives CDR1 WNHNN, CDR2 SYGVQD (reference sequence). CDR3 bases: TGCGCCAGCAGCGACTCACCCGGACAGAAGCAGTTCTTC. This encodes CASSDSPGQKQFF.

Only a few counts were recorded for this clonotype. J is TRBJ2-1 and V is TRBV7-2, with 11 positions matching TRBD2. The CDR3 covers 16 residues. V gave up 5 bases and J gave up 5 bases; unmatched junction bases: 8. CDR1 and CDR2 from the germline V gene are SGHTA and FQGNSA. The CDR3: CASSPKTSGANNEQFF. CDR3 sequence (DNA): TGTGCCAGCAGCCCCAAGACTAGCGGGGCGAACAATGAGCAGTTCTTC.

V and J are TRBV5-8 and TRBJ2-7; tentative D call: TRBD2 (5 bases). CDR3 length equals 14 residues. Per germline, CDR1 SGHTS and CDR2 YDEGEE. V lost 5 bases to trimming and J lost 0 bases, with 12 bases between them. The CDR3: CASRLAGSSYEQYF. DNA of the CDR3: TGTGCCAGCAGGCTGGCGGGCAGCTCCTACGAGCAGTACTTC.

This clonotype was seen a handful of times. CDR3: CSARDPRGPNEQFF. The CDR3 region has the DNA TGCAGTGCTAGAGACCCCCGGGGCCCCAATGAGCAGTTCTTC. The chain uses TRBV20-1 and TRBJ2-1, with D perhaps matching TRBD1 or TRBD2 (5 bases each). The CDR3 has 14 amino acids. The germline gives CDR1 DFQATT, CDR2 SNEGSKA (reference sequence). The ends were cut back, 0 bases at V and 6 bases at J, with 12 bases in the middle.

This clonotype is medium-sized within its sample. J is TRBJ1-2 and V is TRBV10-3; maybe TRBD1 (6 bases). The V end lost 3 bases, the J end lost 3 bases, and 17 bases lay between the germline ends. Per the germline V gene, CDR1 is ENHRY and CDR2 is SYGVKD. The CDR3 has 16 amino acids. The CDR3 sequence is CAISEQGGVRDYGYTF. Here the CDR3 DNA reads TGTGCCATCAGTGAACAGGGTGGAGTAAGAGACTATGGCTACACCTTC.

V and J are TRBV12-3 or TRBV12-4 and TRBJ2-1, with D maybe TRBD1 (5 bases). V lost 1 base, J lost 8 bases, and 6 bases lay in between. The length of the CDR3 is 12 residues. The CDR3 DNA reads as TGTGCCAGCAGTTTAGAAGGGGATGAGCAGTTCTTC. Amino acids: CASSLEGDEQFF.

This chain uses TRBV12-3 or TRBV12-4 with TRBJ1-5, with D possibly being TRBD1 (5 bases). This CDR3 has 15 amino acids. V lost 4 bases, J lost 6 bases, and 16 bases lay in between. CDR3 DNA sequence: TGTGCCAGCAGTTCAAGCGGGACCGGAGGTCAGCCCCAGCATTTT. Encoded protein: CASSSSGTGGQPQHF.

V usage is TRBV6-1 and J usage is TRBJ2-4, with 7 bases matching TRBD1. This CDR3 is built from 14 residues. CDR1 is MNHNS, CDR2 SASEGT, per germline. With V trimmed by 6 bases and J by 2 bases, 4 bases remained unmatched. The CDR3 loop is CASRETGSKNIQYF. The CDR3 DNA reads as TGTGCCAGCAGGGAGACAGGGTCCAAAAACATTCAGTACTTC.

Turning to this clonotype: This could be a read error, since a much larger clone is one nucleotide away. The chain couples TRBV25-1 to TRBJ1-2; 8 bases match TRBD1. Germline CDR1 reads MGHDK; CDR2 reads SYGVNS. The CDR3 is made up of 15 amino acids. The CDR3 DNA follows: TGTGCCGGCAGTGAGGGTGGGACAGGTCGCTATGGCTACACCTTC. Translated, it gives CAGSEGGTGRYGYTF.

This clonotype was seen only a few times. The J gene is TRBJ2-3, the V gene TRBV27; 7 nucleotides match TRBD1. Germline trimming cut 3 bases from V and 2 bases from J; bases unmatched to any gene: 5. Germline V gene sequence: CDR1 MNHEY, CDR2 SMNVEV (reference sequence). The CDR3 is 15 residues long. Here the CDR3 reads CASSFTGTDTDTQYF. As DNA, the CDR3 is TGTGCCAGCAGTTTCACCGGGACAGACACAGATACGCAGTATTTT.

This clonotype has a handful of counts. CDR3 sequence (DNA): TGTGCCAGCACCTCCGGCAGTTCGTCATACACCTTC. Protein: CASTSGSSSYTF. The genes are TRBV7-2 and TRBJ1-2; D is undetermined. Germline CDR1 is SGHTA and CDR2 is FQGNSA. V was trimmed by 7 bases and J by 11 bases, leaving 17 bases between them. The CDR3 is made up of 12 amino acids. Full variable domain (rest looked up from reference TRBV7-2 and TRBJ1-2): GAGVSQSPSNKVTEKGKDVELRCDPISGHTALYWYRQSLGQGLEFLIYFQGNSAPDKSGLPSDRFSAERTGGSVSTLTIQRTQQEDSAVYLCASTSGSSSYTFGSGTRLTVV.